Only a few counts were recorded for the clone carrying this T cell receptor beta chain. Assay used: immunoSEQ multiplex PCR; TCRdb lists only in-frame clones, some missing. The sample includes 240,000 or so clones, 75% to 90% of them seen just once. The J segment lost 6 bases and the V segment lost 6 bases, leaving 9 bases of the junction unmatched. The V gene's germline CDR1 is SGHDN and CDR2 FVKESK. This CDR3 is 15 amino acids long. This specimen comes from a study of blood T cell repertoires in COVID-19. This chain uses TRBV14 with TRBJ2-7; 12 bases align to TRBD1. The source of this sequence is a man aged 35 to 55 who had recovered from COVID-19. Material for sequencing was PBMCs or T cells enriched from blood (not recorded which). The CDR3 is CASRRGTGGASEQYF. CDR3 sequence (DNA): TGTGCCAGCAGACGCGGGACAGGGGGCGCGTCCGAGCAGTACTTC.